Following are 4 T cell receptor beta chains from one sample sequenced in a study of blood T cells in healthy people across ages. The second PCR ran about 7 to 12 cycles with a sample-barcoded 5' primer and J-beta primers. MiXCR, run by TCRdb on the 5' RACE reads, gives a single entry per CDR3 protein. The sample has about 1.1 million distinct CDR3 sequences; 35% to 40% are singletons. The sequenced sample was blood. The receptors come from a young man in good health.

In this sample, this clonotype turned up once. The chain is built from TRBV20-1 and TRBJ1-1; D may be TRBD1 (6 bases). The ends were cut back, 5 bases at V and 4 bases at J, with 20 bases in the middle. Germline V gene data show CDR1 as DFQATT and CDR2 as SNEGSKA (reference sequence). The CDR3 is 15 amino acids. Here the CDR3 DNA reads TGCAGTGCTGGCCAAACGGGGGCCAGTGGCACTGAAGCTTTCTTT. Translated, it gives CSAGQTGASGTEAFF.

In the case of this clonotype: The conserved phenylalanine or tryptophan is not found at the CDR3 terminus, so this likely reflects a read error. The rearrangement joins TRBV12-3 or TRBV12-4 to TRBJ2-3; TRBD2 matches 10 bases. The V segment lost 2 bases and the J segment 4 bases; nucleotides outside the gene matches: 9. The CDR3 sequence is 17 residues long. The CDR3 bases are TGTGCCAGCAGTTTAAGGGGGAGCGGGGGGGTCGCAGATACGCAGTATTCT. The encoded protein is CASSLRGSGGVADTQYS.

The chain uses TRBV12-3 or TRBV12-4 and TRBJ2-2, with D perhaps matching TRBD1 (6 bases). V lost 2 bases and J 4 bases, leaving 17 bases between the germline ends. This CDR3 comprises 17 residues. CDR3 bases: TGTGCCAGCAGTTTATCATCGGACAGACCTCGCACCGGGGAGCTGTTTTTT. Protein product: CASSLSSDRPRTGELFF.

A note on this clonotype: At one of its ends the junction is not consistent with the germline gene, which may arise from a read error. The CDR3, as DNA: TGTGCCGGCAGCTCTCCGGACGGAGACAATCAGCCCCAGCATTTT. It translates to CAGSSPDGDNQPQHF. The V gene is TRBV7-2, the J gene TRBJ1-5; D call uncertain. Germline V lookup: CDR1 SGHTA, CDR2 FQGNSA. The CDR3 runs to 15 residues. Supplemented by reference TRBV7-2 and TRBJ1-5, the full variable domain reads GAGVSQSPSNKVTEKGKDVELRCDPISGHTALYWYRQSLGQGLEFLIYFQGNSAPDKSGLPSDRFSAERTGGSVSTLTIQRTQQEDSAVYLCAGSSPDGDNQPQHFGDGTRLSIL.